A single sample is the source of the 19 T cell receptor beta chains below, sequenced in a study of tumor-infiltrating lymphocytes in oesophageal squamous cell carcinoma. Each CDR3 protein gets one entry after TCRdb re-called the PCR reads with MiXCR. The sample has roughly 19,000 distinct CDR3 sequences, around two fifths seen once. Sequencing was done on a sample of esophageal tumor tissue. The source of these receptors is a male donor with esophageal squamous cell carcinoma.

Many counts were recorded for this clonotype. This chain connects TRBV28 to TRBJ2-7; D unresolved. The V end lost 6 bases, the J end lost 4 bases, and 7 bases lay between the germline ends. Germline loops: CDR1 MDHEN, CDR2 SYDVKM. CDR3 size: 11 residues. This CDR3 is CASSERYEQYF. CDR3 coding DNA: TGTGCCAGCAGCGAACGGTACGAGCAGTACTTC.

This rearrangement joins TRBV5-4 to TRBJ2-4; D gene ambiguous. The CDR3 contains 13 residues. The V and J ends lost 0 bases and 5 bases respectively, with 6 bases between them. The germline V gene has CDR1 SGHNT and CDR2 YYREEE (reference sequence). The CDR3 is CASSLASENIQYF. The CDR3 DNA sequence: TGTGCCAGCAGCTTGGCGTCTGAAAACATTCAGTACTTC.

CDR3 residues: CASSYSTPRLMSEQYF. CDR3 sequence (DNA): TGTGCCAGCAGTTACTCGACTCCCCGGTTAATGAGCGAGCAGTACTTC. This rearrangement joins TRBV6-6 to TRBJ2-7, with no clear D. Looked up from germline, CDR1 is MNHNY and CDR2 is SVGAGI (reference sequence). Trimming pared 0 bases from V and 6 bases from J, leaving 18 bases between. This CDR3 has 16 amino acids.

The chain combines TRBV5-1 with TRBJ2-5, with 9 bases matching TRBD2. V was clipped by 4 bases and J by 3 bases; unmatched bases: 4. Per the germline V gene, CDR1 is SGHRS and CDR2 is YFSETQ. CDR3 length equals 14 residues. As DNA, the CDR3 is TGCGCCAGCAGCACCTCTAGCGGGGAAGAGACCCAGTACTTC. Amino acid sequence: CASSTSSGEETQYF.

This clonotype was detected many times. The rearrangement links TRBV12-3 or TRBV12-4 to TRBJ2-1; a possible D gene is TRBD2 (6 bases). The CDR3 has 16 residues. V shed 2 bases and J shed 0 bases, with 11 bases lying between them. CDR3 loop: CASSLWGESSYNEQFF. CDR3 coding DNA: TGTGCCAGCAGTTTATGGGGGGAGAGCTCCTACAATGAGCAGTTCTTC.

The chain is built from TRBV6-1 and TRBJ1-5; tentatively, D is TRBD1 (5 bases). Germline assignment: CDR1 MNHNS and CDR2 SASEGT. This CDR3 is 18 amino acids long. With 5 bases removed from V and 0 bases from J, the gap between germline ends came to 20 bases. The CDR3 DNA reads as TGTGCCAGCAGTCCCCGGGACGGGAAAAGATATAGCAATCAGCCCCAGCATTTT. Its translation: CASSPRDGKRYSNQPQHF.

V usage is TRBV7-2 and J usage is TRBJ2-3, with 9 bases lining up with TRBD2. TRBJ2-7 explains the end of the DNA better; the J call may be wrong. Germline V gene sequence: CDR1 SGHTA, CDR2 FQGNSA. CDR3 length equals 14 residues. DNA for the CDR3: TGTGCCAGCAGCTATATTAGCGGGAGTTACGAGCAGTACTTC. Translation gives CASSYISGSYEQYF.

This chain uses TRBV11-2 with TRBJ2-6, with 13 positions matching TRBD2. The DNA end is more similar to TRBJ2-7, so the J call may be wrong. Germline CDR1 and CDR2: SGHAT and FQNNGV. There are 18 residues in the CDR3. CDR3 sequence (DNA): TGTGCCAGCAGGAAACGACTAGCGGGAGGAAGGCAGGCCTACGAGCAGTACTTC. It specifies CASRKRLAGGRQAYEQYF.

In this sample, this clonotype turned up many times. The chain links TRBV5-1 to TRBJ2-5; TRBD1 might be the D (6 bases). Germline values: CDR1 SGHRS, CDR2 YFSETQ. The CDR3 totals 15 residues. Trimming took 4 bases from V and 4 from J, leaving 17 bases between them. The CDR3 DNA follows: TGCGCCAGCAGCCAAGGACTGCTAGGGGGAGAGACCCAGTACTTC. This translates into CASSQGLLGGETQYF.

The chain couples TRBV12-3 or TRBV12-4 to TRBJ2-5, with 8 bases fitting TRBD2. The J call is uncertain, as TRBJ2-1 better fits the DNA end. This CDR3 has 15 amino acids. CDR3 DNA: TGTGCCAGCAGTTTAGTAGCGGGGCCTTACAATGAGCAGTTCTTC. It translates to CASSLVAGPYNEQFF.

This clonotype was recorded many times. This chain uses TRBV6-1 with TRBJ2-2; 9 positions agree with TRBD1. V was pared by 2 bases and J by 6 bases, with 7 bases of the junction left unmatched. CDR3 length: 16 residues. Germline assignment: CDR1 MNHNS and CDR2 SASEGT. This CDR3 reads CASSESGTGIAGELFF. The CDR3 coding sequence is TGTGCCAGCAGTGAAAGTGGGACAGGGATTGCCGGGGAGCTGTTTTTT.

This clonotype was found many times. It may be a read error: a sequence one base away is much more abundant. The gene calls are TRBV12-3 or TRBV12-4 and TRBJ2-7, with 13 bases identical to TRBD2. V shed 5 bases and J 7 bases; nucleotides not matched to a gene: 8. The CDR3 is 15 amino acids. CDR3 nucleotide sequence: TGTGCCAGCAGTCAAGGACTAGCGGGGGTAGATGAGCAGTACTTC. The encoded protein is CASSQGLAGVDEQYF.

The chain uses TRBV7-6 and TRBJ2-7; D is perhaps TRBD1 (5 bases). The V and J ends lost 3 bases and 2 bases respectively, with 20 bases between them. The CDR3 length is 17 residues. Germline CDR1 is SGHVS and CDR2 is FNYEAQ. This chain's CDR3 is CASSFGAEFWKPYEQYF. In DNA form, the CDR3 reads TGTGCCAGCAGCTTTGGGGCCGAATTCTGGAAGCCCTACGAGCAGTACTTC.

By sample fraction, this clonotype is medium-sized. The rearrangement joins TRBV12-3 or TRBV12-4 to TRBJ2-1; 13 bases map to TRBD2. The CDR3 contains 19 residues. V lost 6 bases to trimming and J lost 5 bases; unmatched junction nucleotides: 16. In DNA, the CDR3 is TGTGCCAGCAGCCCTTCACCTTTCGGACTAGCGGGAGAGGACAATGAGCAGTTCTTC. Its translation is CASSPSPFGLAGEDNEQFF.

About this clonotype itself: A much larger clone lies a single base off, so this may be a read error. The chain uses TRBV18 and TRBJ2-1; 11 nucleotides agree with TRBD2. The end of the DNA aligns better with TRBJ2-7, so the J call may be wrong. The germline CDR1 and CDR2 sequences are KGHSH and LQKENI. This CDR3 is built from 18 residues. The CDR3 bases are TGTGCCAGCTCACCGGTAACTAGCGGGGGCCCTATTTACAATGAGCAGTACTTC. The encoded protein is CASSPVTSGGPIYNEQYF.

In its sample, this clonotype was seen many times. The V call is TRBV6-1, the J call TRBJ1-2; a possible D gene is TRBD1 (5 bases). The germline V gene encodes CDR1 MNHNS and CDR2 SASEGT. CDR3 length equals 13 residues. Trimming cost V 6 bases and J 10 bases, with 18 bases left between them. CDR3 coding DNA: TGTGCCAGCAGGGGCCAGGGAGAGACAGTCTACACCTTC. Its protein product is CASRGQGETVYTF.

The V and J genes are TRBV6-1 and TRBJ1-1, with D unclear. Trimming stripped 2 bases from V and 5 bases from J, with 9 bases between. This CDR3 region has 13 residues. Per the germline V gene, CDR1 is MNHNS and CDR2 is SASEGT. The CDR3 DNA is TGTGCCAGCAGTGAATGGGGTGATACTGAAGCTTTCTTT. Its translation: CASSEWGDTEAFF.

This clonotype was recorded many times. The J gene is TRBJ2-7, the V gene TRBV6-1; 7 bases are shared with TRBD2. After removal of 2 bases from V and 3 bases from J, the junction contained 7 bases not matched to a gene. Germline CDR1 reads MNHNS; CDR2 reads SASEGT. There are 15 residues in the CDR3. The CDR3 loop is CASSEFRTSFYEQYF. CDR3 in DNA: TGTGCCAGCAGTGAATTTAGGACTAGTTTCTACGAGCAGTACTTC.

The chain couples TRBV5-1 to TRBJ2-3; D is perhaps TRBD1 (6 bases). The CDR3 is made up of 13 amino acids. V was cut by 4 bases and J by 6 bases, with 12 bases left in between. The germline CDR1 and CDR2 sequences are SGHRS and YFSETQ. The CDR3 is CASSAQGSDTQYF. CDR3 bases: TGCGCCAGCAGCGCACAGGGTTCGGATACGCAGTATTTT.